This TCR beta chain derives from a study of blood T cell repertoires in COVID-19. Looking at the study overall: The United States, Italy and Spain provided the acute and convalescent COVID-19 samples. In each case, the material was cDNA or gDNA derived from T cells, B-cell-depleted T cells, or PBMCs.

The method was immunoSEQ multiplex PCR; TCRdb's version includes in-frame clones alone and lacks a portion of them. The sample records about 230,000 clones, more than 70% being singletons. Germline V gene sequence: CDR1 SGHDT, CDR2 YYEEEE. This CDR3 is built from 13 residues. V was cut by 2 bases and J by 9 bases, with 12 bases left in between. Participants had their cohort set by participant-reported clinical history. Sequenced: PBMCs or T cells enriched from blood (not recorded which). The V and J genes are TRBV5-6 and TRBJ2-1; D call uncertain. This TCR came from a middle-aged woman with acute COVID-19. The DNA for the CDR3 is TGTGCCAGCAGCTTTTACGGCGGCGGTGAGCAGTTCTTC. This codes for CASSFYGGGEQFF.